This paragraph reports one T cell receptor (beta chain). CDR1 is MNHEY and CDR2 is SMNVEV in the germline V gene (reference sequence). Trimming shortened V by 4 bases and J by 6 bases, and 11 bases separated the two germline ends. The CDR3 extends over 13 amino acids. The data were obtained in a study of blood T cells in healthy people across ages. The authors ran a second PCR of 7 to 11 cycles using a sample-barcoded 5' primer and a J-beta primer mix. Samples each returned at least 2.5 million CDR3-containing paired-end reads. TCRdb passed the 5' RACE reads through MiXCR, listing each CDR3 protein once. The sample yields about 970,000 distinct CDR3 sequences, roughly half seen once. The people who gave samples were healthy Caucasians from Russia, aged roughly 6 to 90.

This receptor was identified in a woman in her sixties or seventies in good health. The material sequenced was blood. The chain joins TRBV27 to TRBJ2-3; unclear D gene. The CDR3 DNA is TGTGCCAGCAGTTCCCAACTGGACGATACGCAGTATTTT. Its translation: CASSSQLDDTQYF.